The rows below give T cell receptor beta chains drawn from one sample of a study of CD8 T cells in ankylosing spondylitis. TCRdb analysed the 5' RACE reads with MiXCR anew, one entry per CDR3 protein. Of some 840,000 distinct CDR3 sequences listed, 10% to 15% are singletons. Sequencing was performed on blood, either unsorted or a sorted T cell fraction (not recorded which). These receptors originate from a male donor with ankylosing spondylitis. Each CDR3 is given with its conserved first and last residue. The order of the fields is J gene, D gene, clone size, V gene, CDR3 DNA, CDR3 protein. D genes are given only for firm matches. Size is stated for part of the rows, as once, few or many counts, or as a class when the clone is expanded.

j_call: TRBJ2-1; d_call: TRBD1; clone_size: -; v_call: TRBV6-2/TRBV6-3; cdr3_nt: TGTGCCAGCAGTTACCCGGGGACAGCCTTTCGCTCCTACAATGAGCAGTTCTTC; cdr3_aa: CASSYPGTAFRSYNEQFF
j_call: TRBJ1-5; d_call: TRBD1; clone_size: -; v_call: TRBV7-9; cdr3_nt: TGTGCCAGCAGCTTAGTTGCAGGGGGGAGCAATCAGCCCCAGCATTTT; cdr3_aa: CASSLVAGGSNQPQHF
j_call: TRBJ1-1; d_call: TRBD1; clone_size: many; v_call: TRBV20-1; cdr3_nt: TGCAGTGCTAGAGACCACAGGGGACACACTGAAGCTTTCTTT; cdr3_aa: CSARDHRGHTEAFF
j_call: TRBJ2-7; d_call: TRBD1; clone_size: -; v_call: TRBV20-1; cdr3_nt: TGCAGTGCTAGTCCGCGGGACAGGTACTACGAGCAGTACTTC; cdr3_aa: CSASPRDRYYEQYF
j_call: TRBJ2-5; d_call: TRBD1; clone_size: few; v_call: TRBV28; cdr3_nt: TGTGCCAGCAGTTTATGGGCGACAGGGGTAGAGACCCAGTACTTC; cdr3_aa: CASSLWATGVETQYF
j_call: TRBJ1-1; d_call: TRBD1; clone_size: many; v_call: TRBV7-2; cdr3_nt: TGTGCCAGCAGCTTACGGGACAGGGGGCCTGAAGCTTTCTTT; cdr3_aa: CASSLRDRGPEAFF
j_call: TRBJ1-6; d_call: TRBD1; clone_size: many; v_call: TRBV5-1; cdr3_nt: TGTGCCAGCAGTCTCGGACAGGGGAATTCACCCCTCCACTTT; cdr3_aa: CASSLGQGNSPLHF
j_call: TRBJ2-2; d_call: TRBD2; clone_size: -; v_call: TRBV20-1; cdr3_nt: TGCAGTGCTAGGCGGGAGGGCACCGGGGAGCTGTTTTTT; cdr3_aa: CSARREGTGELFF
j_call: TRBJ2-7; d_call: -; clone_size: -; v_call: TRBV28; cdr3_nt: TGTGCCAGCAGTTTCGGGGAGTACTACGAGCAGTACTTC; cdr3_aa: CASSFGEYYEQYF
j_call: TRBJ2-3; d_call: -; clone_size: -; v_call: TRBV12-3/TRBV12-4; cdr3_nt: TGTGCCAGCAGTCCCGGGACATATGCGCAGTATTTT; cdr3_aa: CASSPGTYAQYF
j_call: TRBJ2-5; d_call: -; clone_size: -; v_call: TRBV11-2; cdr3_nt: TGTGCCAGCAGCCGCTGGGGAATGGGAGAGACCCAGTACTTC; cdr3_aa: CASSRWGMGETQYF
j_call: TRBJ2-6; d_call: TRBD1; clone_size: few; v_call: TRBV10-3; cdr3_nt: TGTGCCATCACCGGGACAGCTGGGGCCAACGTCCTGACTTTC; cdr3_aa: CAITGTAGANVLTF
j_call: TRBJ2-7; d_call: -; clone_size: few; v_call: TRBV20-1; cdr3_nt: TGCAGTGCTAGACTTCTTAGCTCCTACGAGCAGTACTTC; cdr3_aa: CSARLLSSYEQYF
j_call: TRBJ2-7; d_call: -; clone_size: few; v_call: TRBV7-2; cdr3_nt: TGTGCCAGCAGCTACCAACGGTCCTACGAGCAGTACTTC; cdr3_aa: CASSYQRSYEQYF
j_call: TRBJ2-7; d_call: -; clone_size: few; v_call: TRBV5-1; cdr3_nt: TGCGCCAGCAGACCGGACAGCTCCTACGAGCAGTACTTC; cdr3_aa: CASRPDSSYEQYF
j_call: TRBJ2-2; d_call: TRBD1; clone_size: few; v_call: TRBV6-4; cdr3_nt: TGTGCCAGCAGTGAAGCTTGGACAGGCCTTAGCGGGGAGCTGTTTTTT; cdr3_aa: CASSEAWTGLSGELFF
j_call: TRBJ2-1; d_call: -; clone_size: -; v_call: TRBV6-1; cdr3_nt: TGTGCCACGCAGGGATTGGGGGTGTGGGGGTCTTACAATGAGCAGTTCTTC; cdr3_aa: CATQGLGVWGSYNEQFF
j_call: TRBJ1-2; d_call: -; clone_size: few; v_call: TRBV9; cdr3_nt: TGTGCCAGCAGCCCCCGTGGGGCTGACTATGGCTACACCTTC; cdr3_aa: CASSPRGADYGYTF
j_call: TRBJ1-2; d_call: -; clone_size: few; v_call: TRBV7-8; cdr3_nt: TGTGCCAGCAGCTTTCCGGAATTCTATGGCTACACCTTC; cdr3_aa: CASSFPEFYGYTF
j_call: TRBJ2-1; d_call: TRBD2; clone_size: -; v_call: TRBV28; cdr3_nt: TGTGCCAGCAGTTTACCCGGGACTAGCGTTTACAATGAGCAGTTCTTC; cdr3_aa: CASSLPGTSVYNEQFF
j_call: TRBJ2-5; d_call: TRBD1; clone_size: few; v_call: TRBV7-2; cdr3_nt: TGTGCCAGCAGCTTGGACAGGGGGCGGACCCAGTACTTC; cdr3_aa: CASSLDRGRTQYF
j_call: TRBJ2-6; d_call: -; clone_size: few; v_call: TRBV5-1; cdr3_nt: TGCGCCAGCAGCTTGAACGTCCTTGCACGCTCTGGGGCCAACGTCCTGACTTTC; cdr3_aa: CASSLNVLARSGANVLTF